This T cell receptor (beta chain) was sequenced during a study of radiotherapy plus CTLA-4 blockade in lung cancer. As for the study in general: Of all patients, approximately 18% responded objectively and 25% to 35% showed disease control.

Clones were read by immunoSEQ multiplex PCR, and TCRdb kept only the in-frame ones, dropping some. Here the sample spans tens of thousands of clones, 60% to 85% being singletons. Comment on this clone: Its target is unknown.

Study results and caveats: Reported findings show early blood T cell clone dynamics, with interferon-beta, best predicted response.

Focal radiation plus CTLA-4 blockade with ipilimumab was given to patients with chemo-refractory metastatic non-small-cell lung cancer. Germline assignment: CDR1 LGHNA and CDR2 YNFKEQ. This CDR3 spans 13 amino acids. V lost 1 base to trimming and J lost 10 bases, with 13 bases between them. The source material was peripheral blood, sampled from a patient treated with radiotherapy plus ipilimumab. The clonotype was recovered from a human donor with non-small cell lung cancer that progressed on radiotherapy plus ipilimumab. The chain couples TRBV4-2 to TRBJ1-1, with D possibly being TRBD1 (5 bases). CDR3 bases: TGTGCCAGCAGCCAAGGCCAGGGAAGTGGAGCTTTCTTT. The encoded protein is CASSQGQGSGAFF.